Listed here are 30 T cell receptor beta chains from one sample, sequenced in a study of control samples from healthy donors and cancer patients. Repertoires were generated with immunoSEQ multiplex PCR, while TCRdb's copy carries only in-frame clones and drops some. The table has tens of thousands of clones, approximately 90% seen once. Sequencing was carried out using PBMCs. These receptors all come from a man in his forties with colorectal cancer.

V usage is TRBV4-3 and J usage is TRBJ2-7; D is perhaps TRBD1 (5 bases). Trimming took off 1 base at V and 3 bases at J, with 13 bases between the two ends. Germline values: CDR1 LGHNA, CDR2 YSLEER. This CDR3 has 15 residues. The CDR3 DNA sequence: TGCGCCAGCAGCCAAGCCGCGACAGCGTTCTACGAGCAGTACTTC. It specifies CASSQAATAFYEQYF.

The V and J genes are TRBV11-3 and TRBJ1-1; 10 nucleotides align to TRBD1. CDR1 and CDR2 from the germline V gene are SGHNT and YENEEA. The J segment lost 1 base and the V segment lost 0 bases, leaving 14 bases of the junction unmatched. The CDR3 extends over 20 amino acids. CDR3 residues: CASSLEGVWTGGKENTEAFF. Here the CDR3 DNA reads TGTGCCAGCAGCTTAGAAGGAGTATGGACAGGGGGAAAGGAGAACACTGAAGCTTTCTTT.

The V gene is TRBV11-3, the J gene TRBJ2-7, with D possibly matching TRBD1 (6 bases). The V and J ends lost 0 bases and 3 bases respectively, with 9 bases between them. This CDR3 has 14 residues. Germline CDR1 and CDR2: SGHNT and YENEEA. CDR3 in amino acids: CASSLETGHYEQYF. For the CDR3, the DNA is TGTGCCAGCAGCTTAGAAACGGGACACTACGAGCAGTACTTC.

V is TRBV9 and J is TRBJ2-7; the match to TRBD2 covers 10 bases. After removal of 2 bases from V and 9 bases from J, the junction contained 11 bases not matched to a gene. Germline values: CDR1 SGDLS, CDR2 YYNGEE. This CDR3 has 15 amino acids. The CDR3 loop reads CASSVSSLAGARQYF. For the CDR3, the DNA is TGTGCCAGCAGCGTGTCCAGTCTAGCGGGGGCTAGGCAGTACTTC.

This chain links TRBV7-9 with TRBJ2-1; 7 positions agree with TRBD1. V dropped 2 bases and J dropped 0; count of bases not matched to a gene: 1. CDR3 length: 15 residues. Germline assignment: CDR1 SEHNR and CDR2 FQNEAQ (reference sequence). CDR3 sequence (DNA): TGTGCCAGCAGCTTATGGGACAGCTCCTACAATGAGCAGTTCTTC. Translating it yields CASSLWDSSYNEQFF.

The chain has TRBV4-1 and TRBJ1-6, with D possibly TRBD1 on 6 matching bases. Trimming pared 2 bases from V and 8 bases from J, leaving 13 bases between. Germline-derived CDR1 and CDR2 are MGHRA and YSYEKL. The CDR3 runs to 15 residues. The CDR3 is CASSQLGQSDSPLHF. The CDR3 bases are TGCGCCAGCAGCCAATTAGGACAGTCGGATTCACCCCTCCACTTT.

The chain carries TRBV19 and TRBJ1-2, with D possibly being TRBD1 (5 bases). Trimming stripped 1 base from V and 6 bases from J, with 12 bases between. CDR1 and CDR2 (germline): LNHDA, SQIVND (reference sequence). The CDR3 extends over 14 amino acids. The CDR3: CASSIGLGGDGYTF. CDR3 nucleotides: TGTGCCAGTAGTATAGGGCTCGGGGGGGATGGCTACACCTTC.

The V call is TRBV9, the J call TRBJ1-2; TRBD1 might be the D (5 bases). Trimming removed 3 bases from V and 7 bases from J, with 19 bases in between. Germline V gene data show CDR1 as SGDLS and CDR2 as YYNGEE. This CDR3 has 15 amino acids. DNA of the CDR3: TGTGCCAGCAGCGCCTCAGGGTCCACGAGGGGTGGCTACACCTTC. Translating it yields CASSASGSTRGGYTF.

The V gene is TRBV6-1, the J gene TRBJ1-1; D gene uncertain. Germline V gives CDR1 MNHNS, CDR2 SASEGT. This CDR3 has 14 amino acids. V lost 1 base and J lost 7, with 13 bases in between. Here the CDR3 reads CASSEGPSPREAFF. CDR3 DNA sequence: TGTGCCAGCAGTGAAGGGCCCTCCCCCCGTGAAGCTTTCTTT.

J is TRBJ2-5 and V is TRBV6-1, with TRBD1 matching 8 bases. The V gene end was trimmed by 4 bases and the J gene end by 4 bases; junction bases not matched to a gene: 14. Germline V gene data show CDR1 as MNHNS and CDR2 as SASEGT. The CDR3 has 17 amino acids. CDR3 coding DNA: TGTGCCAGCAGTGCCAAACCTGGACAGGGTAGGGGAGAGACCCAGTACTTC. The encoded protein is CASSAKPGQGRGETQYF.

The chain couples TRBV10-2 to TRBJ1-4, with 7 bases that match TRBD1. V was pared by 2 bases and J by 8 bases, with 8 bases of the junction left unmatched. The CDR3 runs to 15 residues. Germline V lookup: CDR1 WSHSY, CDR2 SAAADI. The CDR3 nucleotides read TGCGCCAGCAGTGAGGACAGGGTTCGAGGCGAAAAACTGTTTTTT. Translation gives CASSEDRVRGEKLFF.

This chain connects TRBV18 to TRBJ2-5; D is uncertain. V was clipped by 1 base and J by 5 bases, with 11 bases between them. This CDR3 comprises 14 residues. The V gene's germline CDR1 is KGHSH and CDR2 LQKENI. The CDR3 DNA follows: TGTGCCAGCTCACCACGGGAAGGGTACGAGACCCAGTACTTC. Its protein product is CASSPREGYETQYF.

The CDR3 loop reads CASSLSTSGRPYEQYF. The CDR3 DNA is TGTGCCAGCAGTTTATCGACTAGCGGGAGACCCTACGAGCAGTACTTC. The chain is built from TRBV28 and TRBJ2-7; 12 positions agree with TRBD2. This CDR3 is 16 amino acids long. V lost 1 base, J lost 2 bases, and 3 bases stayed unmatched. Germline V gene data show CDR1 as MDHEN and CDR2 as SYDVKM.

The chain has TRBV12-3 or TRBV12-4 and TRBJ1-1, with D hard to call. Trimming cost V 1 base and J 3 bases, with 6 bases left between them. The CDR3 sequence is 13 residues long. CDR3 DNA sequence: TGTGCCAGCAGTTTAGGGGTGTACACTGAAGCTTTCTTT. It yields the protein CASSLGVYTEAFF.

The V call is TRBV20-1, the J call TRBJ2-7; 9 bases match TRBD2. The V gene end was trimmed by 3 bases and the J gene end by 1 base; junction bases not matched to a gene: 7. This CDR3 region has 15 residues. Germline CDR1 reads DFQATT; CDR2 reads SNEGSKA (reference sequence). The CDR3 DNA reads as TGCAGTGCTAGTGGTCAACTAGCGGGTTCCTACGAGCAGTACTTC. Amino acids: CSASGQLAGSYEQYF.

Remarks on this clone: The same CDR3 also results from other DNA sequences found in this sample. V gene TRBV19 combines with J gene TRBJ2-7; the D is unclear. This CDR3 region has 11 residues. The V gene's germline CDR1 is LNHDA and CDR2 SQIVND (reference sequence). V was trimmed by 4 bases and J by 5 bases, leaving 6 bases between them. This CDR3 reads CASSSTHEQYF. The DNA of the CDR3 is TGTGCCAGTAGTAGCACCCACGAGCAGTACTTC.

The chain joins TRBV7-9 to TRBJ2-1; 7 bases match TRBD2. The length of the CDR3 is 14 residues. CDR1 and CDR2 (germline): SEHNR, FQNEAQ (reference sequence). V lost 4 bases to trimming and J lost 6 bases; unmatched junction nucleotides: 6. The CDR3 protein is CASSSGTTFNEQFF. CDR3 DNA: TGTGCCAGCAGCTCTGGGACTACCTTCAATGAGCAGTTCTTC.

This clone was counted a few times. V gene TRBV12-3 or TRBV12-4 combines with J gene TRBJ1-2, with D uncertain. The CDR3 spans 12 residues. V lost 4 bases to trimming and J lost 9 bases, with 12 bases between them. DNA for the CDR3: TGTGCCAGCAGTTCGGACTCGCGGCGCTACACCTTC. This sequence encodes CASSSDSRRYTF.

V usage is TRBV28 and J usage is TRBJ1-1; D is possibly TRBD1 (5 bases). V lost 7 bases and J 2 bases, leaving 11 bases between the germline ends. The CDR3 is made up of 13 amino acids. Germline CDR1 reads MDHEN; CDR2 reads SYDVKM. The CDR3 sequence: CASIGGSNTEAFF. The DNA of the CDR3 is TGTGCCAGCATTGGGGGGTCAAACACTGAAGCTTTCTTT.

The chain has TRBV28 and TRBJ1-2, with TRBD1 matching 10 bases. From germline, CDR1 is MDHEN and CDR2 SYDVKM. The V segment lost 6 bases and the J segment 3 bases; nucleotides outside the gene matches: 7. The CDR3 runs to 15 residues. CDR3 nucleotide sequence: TGTGCCAGCAGCACGGGACAGGGGCCGCACTATGGCTACACCTTC. Translating gives CASSTGQGPHYGYTF.

A few counts support this clone. This rearrangement joins TRBV7-9 to TRBJ2-1, with no clear D. Germline CDR1 SEHNR, CDR2 FQNEAQ (reference sequence). Between the trimmed V and J ends, which lost 4 bases and 6 bases, there was a span of 10 bases. CDR3 length: 13 amino acids. The CDR3 region is CASSSAQSNEQFF. CDR3 sequence (DNA): TGTGCCAGCAGCTCCGCCCAAAGCAATGAGCAGTTCTTC.

This chain uses TRBV6-2 or TRBV6-3 with TRBJ1-1, with D possibly TRBD1 on 5 matching bases. The length of the CDR3 is 14 residues. CDR1 MNHEY and CDR2 SVGEGT come from the germline V gene. The germline V and J ends were trimmed by 6 bases and 3 bases, with 14 bases remaining between them. The CDR3: CASSPWRGDTEAFF. CDR3 bases: TGTGCCAGCAGCCCCTGGAGAGGGGACACTGAAGCTTTCTTT.

CDR3 in amino acids: CASSLDRRGAFF. In nucleotides, the CDR3 is TGTGCCAGCAGCTTGGATCGAAGGGGAGCTTTCTTT. The gene calls are TRBV7-8 and TRBJ1-1; D might be TRBD1 (5 bases). Trimming removed 3 bases at V and 10 bases at J, with 12 bases between. The CDR3 runs 12 residues. Per the germline V gene, CDR1 is SGHVS and CDR2 is FQNEAQ.

The chain uses TRBV19 and TRBJ2-7; 8 bases map to TRBD2. The CDR3 covers 14 residues. V dropped 4 bases and J dropped 0; count of bases not matched to a gene: 2. Germline V CDR1 and CDR2: LNHDA, SQIVND (reference sequence). In nucleotides, the CDR3 is TGTGCCAGTAGTAGACTAGCGAGCTCCTACGAGCAGTACTTC. Amino acids: CASSRLASSYEQYF.

The chain joins TRBV15 to TRBJ2-7, with TRBD1 matching 7 bases. The germline V gene has CDR1 LNHNV and CDR2 YYDKDF (reference sequence). The CDR3 totals 15 residues. V dropped 4 bases and J dropped 0; count of bases not matched to a gene: 6. In nucleotides, the CDR3 is TGTGCCACCAGCATACCGGGACAGACCTCCTACGAGCAGTACTTC. This sequence encodes CATSIPGQTSYEQYF.

The chain recombines TRBV12-3 or TRBV12-4 with TRBJ2-1; D remains ambiguous. This CDR3 region has 12 residues. Trimming took 3 bases from V and 6 from J, leaving 6 bases between them. The chain's CDR3 is CASSLKGNEQFF. CDR3 nucleotides: TGTGCCAGCAGTTTGAAGGGCAATGAGCAGTTCTTC.

DNA of the CDR3: TGCGCCAGCAGCCAAGATCTTGGGGGAGGGAGCACAGATACGCAGTATTTT. It encodes CASSQDLGGGSTDTQYF. The chain employs TRBV4-3 and TRBJ2-3; 7 positions agree with TRBD2. Germline V gene lookup returns CDR1 LGHNA and CDR2 YSLEER. The CDR3 covers 17 residues. The ends lost 0 bases at V and 0 bases at J; junction bases unmatched: 6.

The chain joins TRBV29-1 to TRBJ2-1; 7 bases line up with TRBD1. Germline V lookup: CDR1 SQVTM, CDR2 ANQGSEA. The CDR3 spans 11 residues. With V trimmed by 5 bases and J by 7 bases, 2 bases remained unmatched. The CDR3 DNA reads as TGCAGCGTTCGACAGGGTAATGAGCAGTTCTTC. Its translation is CSVRQGNEQFF.

This chain joins TRBV10-3 and TRBJ1-1, with a weak D call TRBD1 (6 bases). The V end was cut by 2 bases, the J end by 0 bases, with 13 bases between. The CDR3 loop spans 16 amino acids. Germline V gene sequence: CDR1 ENHRY, CDR2 SYGVKD. Here the CDR3 reads CAISEEIGGMNTEAFF. The CDR3 coding sequence is TGTGCCATCAGTGAGGAAATAGGGGGGATGAACACTGAAGCTTTCTTT.

The chain is built from TRBV4-2 and TRBJ2-2, with D perhaps matching TRBD1 (6 bases). The CDR3 spans 16 residues. V lost 4 bases and J lost 0, with 12 bases in between. The germline V gene encodes CDR1 LGHNA and CDR2 YNFKEQ. The CDR3 loop reads CASSPGVRPNTGELFF. Here the CDR3 DNA reads TGTGCCAGCAGCCCAGGGGTTCGACCGAACACCGGGGAGCTGTTTTTT.